Sequencing of this T cell receptor (beta chain) was carried out in a study of blood T cell repertoires in COVID-19. On the study more broadly: There were acute and convalescent COVID-19 samples, and they came from the United States, Italy and Spain. Sources were T cells, B-cell-depleted T cells, or PBMCs; the material itself was cDNA or gDNA.

Clones were read by immunoSEQ multiplex PCR, and TCRdb kept only the in-frame ones, dropping some. The sample carries about 180,000 clones, approximately 87% recorded once. CDR1 and CDR2 from the germline V gene are GTSNPN and SVGIG (reference sequence). The CDR3 totals 14 residues. The junction had 6 bases not matched to a gene; V was cut back by 1 base and J by 4 bases. This clone appeared a single time. The sequenced material came from peripheral blood. This receptor was obtained from a woman aged 70-85 years with COVID-19, enrolled during active disease. The chain carries TRBV30 and TRBJ1-2; TRBD1 matches at 7 bases. The CDR3 sequence is CAWSGQGRSYGYTF. CDR3 DNA sequence: TGTGCCTGGAGTGGACAGGGACGTTCCTATGGCTACACCTTC.